The TCR beta chain described here comes from a study of technical replicates of blood from several donors. Assay used: immunoSEQ multiplex PCR; TCRdb lists only in-frame clones, some missing. The data show almost 90,000 clones, approximately 95% seen once. The material sequenced was T cells isolated from PBMCs. This clonotype was obtained from a human donor in good health.

In nucleotides, the CDR3 is TGTGCCAGCAGCTTAGAGCGGGAGATTAGTGAGCAGTTCTTC. This encodes CASSLEREISEQFF. The J gene is TRBJ2-1, the V gene TRBV7-2; 8 bases align to TRBD2. V lost 1 base and J lost 9; bases outside the gene matches: 5. The CDR3 totals 14 residues. Germline CDR1 reads SGHTA; CDR2 reads FQGNSA.